This T cell receptor (beta chain) originates from a study of T cell repertoires in cytomegalovirus infection (dated by TCRdb to about 2019). In terms of the full investigation: Alongside well-studied HLA-B-restricted epitopes, the peptide stimulations were aimed at recently identified HLA-C-restricted CMV epitopes, whose presentation resists viral immunomodulation. Donor HLA type was relevant to the analysis, as public TCR beta signatures indicated carriage of CMV infection together with the matching HLA type. Findings and caveats that apply to the study as a whole: In the ex vivo response, HLA-C-restricted CMV-specific TCR beta clonotypes were dominant, and in two of eight donors the single most frequent clonotype came from this HLA-C-restricted group. Cumulative frequency of public TCR beta family members discriminated carriers of CMV infection plus the relevant HLA type in this cohort and an independent 352-donor cohort.

This clonotype was recorded many times. No antigen is known for it. There are no base qualities to consult, and no much larger clone falls within one base. The run used an Illumina HiSeq 1500. TCRdb handled the public reads itself, with Q25 trimming in fastp and clone calling in MiXCR, and kept productive beta chains. When rows share a CDR3 protein, they turn into one entry using the most common DNA and genes. Recorded for this sample are hundreds of thousands of distinct CDR3 sequences; around 32% of them occurred a single time. 18% of the sample lies in the top ten. Interpreted using the paper, the treatment or condition label stands for: in vitro stimulation with specific CMV peptide epitopes to enrich CMV-specific T cells. At the junction V is shortened by 3 bases and J by 2 bases; bases outside the gene matches: 7. The germline V gene provides CDR1 SGHTA and CDR2 FQGNSA. Counted from cysteine to phenylalanine, this CDR3 has 16 amino acids. Only the CDR3 part of the read is kept: 48 bases, read in frame from the first base.

The receptor chain draws on TRBV7-2 and TRBJ2-3; TRBD2 lines up with 8 middle nucleotides. The sequence came from a human donor in good health (CMV status not recorded). Some clones in this sample may be carry-over from other donors' samples. Sequences were derived from cultured PBMCs, sampled from culture after CMV antigen stimulation. The CDR3 region: CASSFPGLGITDTQYF. The DNA sequence is given as TGTGCCAGCAGCTTCCCGGGACTAGGAATCACAGATACGCAGTATTTT. Joined to the reference TRBV7-2 and TRBJ2-3 proteins, this CDR3 gives the full variable domain: GAGVSQSPSNKVTEKGKDVELRCDPISGHTALYWYRQSLGQGLEFLIYFQGNSAPDKSGLPSDRFSAERTGGSVSTLTIQRTQQEDSAVYLCASSFPGLGITDTQYFGPGTRLTVL.